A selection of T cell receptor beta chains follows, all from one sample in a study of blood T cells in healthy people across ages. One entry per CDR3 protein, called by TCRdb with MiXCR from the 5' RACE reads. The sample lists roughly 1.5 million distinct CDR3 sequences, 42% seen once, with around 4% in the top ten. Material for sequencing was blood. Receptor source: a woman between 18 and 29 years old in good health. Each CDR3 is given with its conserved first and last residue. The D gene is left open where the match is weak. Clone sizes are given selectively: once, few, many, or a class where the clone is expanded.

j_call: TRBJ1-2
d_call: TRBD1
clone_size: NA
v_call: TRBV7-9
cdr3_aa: CASSHPQGRRPTSNYGYTF
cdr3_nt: TGTGCCAGCAGCCACCCACAGGGGCGTAGACCTACCTCTAACTATGGCTACACCTTC

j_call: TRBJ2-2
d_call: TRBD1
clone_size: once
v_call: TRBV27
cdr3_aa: CASSTYRGRTGELFF
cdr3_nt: TGTGCCAGCAGTACGTACAGGGGGCGCACCGGGGAGCTGTTTTTT

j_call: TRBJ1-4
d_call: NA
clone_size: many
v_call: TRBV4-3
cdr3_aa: CASSRQGREKLFF
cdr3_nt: TGCGCCAGCAGCCGGCAGGGACGTGAAAAACTGTTTTTT

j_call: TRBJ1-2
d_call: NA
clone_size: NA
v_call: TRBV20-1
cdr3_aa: CSARDFGPIRSNYGYTF
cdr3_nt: TGCAGTGCTAGAGATTTTGGCCCTATCCGATCTAACTATGGCTACACCTTC

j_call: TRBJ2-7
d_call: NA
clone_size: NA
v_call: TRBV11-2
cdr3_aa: CASSPYGRRANYEQYF
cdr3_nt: TGTGCCAGCAGCCCATACGGTCGGCGGGCTAACTACGAGCAGTACTTC

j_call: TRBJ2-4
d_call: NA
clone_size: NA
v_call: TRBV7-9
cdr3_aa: CASSLAGGTALAKNIQYF
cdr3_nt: TGTGCCAGCAGCTTAGCTGGCGGGACAGCTTTAGCCAAAAACATTCAGTACTTC

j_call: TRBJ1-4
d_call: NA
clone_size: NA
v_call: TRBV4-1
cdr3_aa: CASSHHPVSGRGNEKLFF
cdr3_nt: TGCGCCAGCAGCCACCATCCCGTATCGGGCAGGGGTAATGAAAAACTGTTTTTT

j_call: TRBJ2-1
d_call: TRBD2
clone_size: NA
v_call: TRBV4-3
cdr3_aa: CASSQRLAGGGNEQFF
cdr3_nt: TGCGCCAGCAGCCAACGACTAGCGGGAGGAGGGAATGAGCAGTTCTTC

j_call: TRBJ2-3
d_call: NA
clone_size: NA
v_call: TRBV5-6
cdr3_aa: CASSLATVGTDTQYF
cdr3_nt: TGTGCCAGCAGCTTGGCGACGGTAGGCACAGATACGCAGTATTTT

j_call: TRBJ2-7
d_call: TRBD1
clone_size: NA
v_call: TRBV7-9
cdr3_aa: CASSFAGQGSYEQYF
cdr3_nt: TGTGCCAGCAGCTTTGCGGGACAGGGCTCCTACGAGCAGTACTTC

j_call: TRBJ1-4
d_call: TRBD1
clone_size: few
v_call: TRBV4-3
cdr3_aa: CASSQDRGFEKLFF
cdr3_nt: TGCGCCAGCAGCCAGGACAGGGGGTTTGAAAAACTGTTTTTT

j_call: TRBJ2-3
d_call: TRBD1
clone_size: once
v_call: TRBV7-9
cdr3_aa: CASSPPTGMGTDTQYF
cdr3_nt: TGTGCCAGCAGCCCCCCGACAGGGATGGGCACAGATACGCAGTATTTT

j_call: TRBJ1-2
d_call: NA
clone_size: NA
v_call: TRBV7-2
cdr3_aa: CASSVAMGNYGYTF
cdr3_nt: TGTGCCAGCAGCGTAGCGATGGGAAACTATGGCTACACCTTC

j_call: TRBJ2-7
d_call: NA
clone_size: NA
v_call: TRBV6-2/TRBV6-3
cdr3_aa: CASSSAGFATYEQYF
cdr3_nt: TGTGCCAGCAGTTCGGCCGGCTTCGCGACCTACGAGCAGTACTTC

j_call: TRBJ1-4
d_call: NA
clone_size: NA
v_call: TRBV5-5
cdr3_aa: CASSLVTAAVVELFF
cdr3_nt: TGTGCCAGCAGCTTGGTGACTGCCGCGGTAGTTGAACTGTTTTTT

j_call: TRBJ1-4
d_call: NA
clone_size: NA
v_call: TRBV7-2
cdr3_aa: CASSKTGATYEKLFF
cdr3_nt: TGTGCCAGCAGTAAGACCGGGGCGACATATGAAAAACTGTTTTTT

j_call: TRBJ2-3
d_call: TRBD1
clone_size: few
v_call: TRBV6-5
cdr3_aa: CASSFDRGYTDTQYF
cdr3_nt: TGTGCCAGCAGTTTTGACAGGGGATACACAGATACGCAGTATTTT

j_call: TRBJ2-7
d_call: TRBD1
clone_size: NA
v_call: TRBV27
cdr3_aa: CASSIDRDRVINEQYF
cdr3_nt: TGTGCCAGCAGTATCGACCGGGACAGGGTAATCAATGAGCAGTACTTC

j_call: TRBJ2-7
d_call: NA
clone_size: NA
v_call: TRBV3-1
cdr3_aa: CASSQGVVMTAEQYF
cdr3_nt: TGTGCCAGCAGCCAAGGGGTAGTGATGACGGCCGAGCAGTACTTC

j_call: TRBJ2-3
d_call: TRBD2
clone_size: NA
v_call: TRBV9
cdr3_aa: CASSVGLAGGPTDTQYF
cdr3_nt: TGTGCCAGCAGCGTAGGTCTAGCGGGGGGCCCCACAGATACGCAGTATTTT

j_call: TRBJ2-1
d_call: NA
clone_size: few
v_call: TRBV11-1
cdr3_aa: CASSLYNVNEQFF
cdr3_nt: TGTGCCAGCAGCTTATACAACGTGAATGAGCAGTTCTTC

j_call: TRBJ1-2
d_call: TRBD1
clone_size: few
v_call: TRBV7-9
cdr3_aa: CASSLGGQEDNYGYTF
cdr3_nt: TGTGCCAGCAGCTTGGGCGGACAGGAAGACAACTATGGCTACACCTTC

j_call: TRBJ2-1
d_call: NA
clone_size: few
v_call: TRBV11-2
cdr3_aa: CASSLAPGSYEQFF
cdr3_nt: TGTGCCAGCAGCTTAGCCCCGGGGTCCTATGAGCAGTTCTTC